The 18 T cell receptor beta chains listed next were all sequenced from one sample in a study of blood T cell repertoires in COVID-19. Some clones are missing from TCRdb's copy, which holds only in-frame ones; the method was immunoSEQ multiplex PCR. The sample carries some 120,000 clones, 75% to 85% recorded once. The sequencing input was peripheral blood. The receptors were sampled from a woman in her fifties or sixties with acute or convalescent COVID-19.

The chain employs TRBV28 and TRBJ1-5, with 8 bases identical to TRBD1. This CDR3 is 15 amino acids long. Germline loops: CDR1 MDHEN, CDR2 SYDVKM. J gave up 5 bases and V 5 bases, and 8 bases lay outside the gene matches. CDR3 in amino acids: CASSINRGSDQPQHF. The CDR3 nucleotides read TGTGCCAGCAGTATAAACAGGGGGTCCGATCAGCCCCAGCATTTT.

The genes are TRBV5-1 and TRBJ2-3; no clear D gene. CDR3 length: 12 amino acids. Germline-derived CDR1 and CDR2 are SGHRS and YFSETQ. Deletions cut 4 bases from V and 6 bases from J, with 9 bases between. The CDR3 DNA reads as TGCGCCAGCAGCGGAGTCACCGATACGCAGTATTTT. It encodes CASSGVTDTQYF.

This rearrangement joins TRBV15 to TRBJ2-2; 9 bases align to TRBD1. Germline lookup yields CDR1 LNHNV and CDR2 YYDKDF (reference sequence). Unmatched junction bases numbered 9, after V lost 0 bases and J lost 7 bases. This CDR3 comprises 17 residues. The CDR3 bases are TGTGCCACCAGCAGAGAGAAAACAGGGGGCAACGGCGGGGAGCTGTTTTTT. It encodes CATSREKTGGNGGELFF.

V gene TRBV18 combines with J gene TRBJ2-7, with 7 bases fitting TRBD1. Germline loops: CDR1 KGHSH, CDR2 LQKENI. Trimming at V came to 2 bases and at J to 6 bases, leaving 4 bases not matched to a gene. CDR3 size: 13 residues. Here the CDR3 DNA reads TGTGCCAGCTCACCAGGACAGGTTCTCGAGCAGTACTTC. It yields the protein CASSPGQVLEQYF.

The chain employs TRBV5-1 and TRBJ2-3; tentative D call: TRBD1 (6 bases). This CDR3 has 16 residues. V was shortened by 0 bases and J by 0 bases, with 11 bases between the two germline ends. Per the germline V gene, CDR1 is SGHRS and CDR2 is YFSETQ. CDR3 region: CASSLVPGASTDTQYF. CDR3 nucleotide sequence: TGCGCCAGCAGCTTGGTACCAGGGGCTAGCACAGATACGCAGTATTTT.

The chain links TRBV28 to TRBJ1-2; TRBD1 matches 8 bases. The junction had 9 bases not matched to a gene; V was cut back by 6 bases and J by 0 bases. Per the germline V gene, CDR1 is MDHEN and CDR2 is SYDVKM. This CDR3 has 16 amino acids. The CDR3 sequence is CASRSTGALANYGYTF. The CDR3 DNA is TGTGCCAGCAGATCGACAGGGGCGCTAGCTAACTATGGCTACACCTTC.

This rearrangement joins TRBV18 to TRBJ1-1, with a weak D call TRBD1 (6 bases). The CDR3 totals 16 residues. V lost 0 bases and J 1 base, leaving 12 bases between the germline ends. CDR1 is KGHSH, CDR2 LQKENI, per germline. The CDR3: CASSPPSIQGNTEAFF. The CDR3 DNA reads as TGTGCCAGCTCACCACCCAGTATACAGGGGAACACTGAAGCTTTCTTT. The full variable domain, rest sourced from reference TRBV18 and TRBJ1-1, is NAGVMQNPRHLVRRRGQEARLRCSPMKGHSHVYWYRQLPEEGLKFMVYLQKENIIDESGMPKERFSAEFPKEGPSILRIQQVVRGDSAAYFCASSPPSIQGNTEAFFGQGTRLTVV.

This rearrangement joins TRBV10-1 to TRBJ1-1, with D possibly being TRBD1 (5 bases). Germline CDR1 is WNHNN and CDR2 is SYGVQD (reference sequence). The ends were cut back, 2 bases at V and 7 bases at J, with 8 bases in the middle. CDR3 length: 12 amino acids. CDR3 DNA sequence: TGCGCCAGCAGTGAGGGGGGAGGTGAAGCTTTCTTT. Translating it yields CASSEGGGEAFF.

This chain uses TRBV11-2 with TRBJ2-7; D perhaps matches TRBD1 (6 bases). Germline CDR1 is SGHAT and CDR2 is FQNNGV. V lost 5 bases to trimming and J lost 1 base, with 15 bases between them. This CDR3 is 15 amino acids long. The CDR3 DNA is TGTGCCAGCAGCCCGGACAGTCCGGTTTCCTACGAGCAGTACTTC. The encoded protein is CASSPDSPVSYEQYF.

This clone was recorded only once. The rearrangement links TRBV19 to TRBJ2-2; 9 bases are shared with TRBD1. The CDR3 loop spans 15 amino acids. The J segment lost 4 bases and the V segment lost 5 bases, leaving 5 bases of the junction unmatched. Germline CDR1 LNHDA, CDR2 SQIVND (reference sequence). The CDR3 DNA is TGTGCCAGTAGTGCACGACAGGGGGGCACCGGGGAGCTGTTTTTT. Encoded protein: CASSARQGGTGELFF.

The J gene is TRBJ2-1, the V gene TRBV19; 7 nucleotides match TRBD2. The CDR3 sequence is 15 residues long. The V gene's germline CDR1 is LNHDA and CDR2 SQIVND (reference sequence). Losses at the gene ends were 0 bases for V and 4 bases for J; bases not matched to a gene: 3. The CDR3 region has the DNA TGTGCCAGTAGTATAGATGGGGGAGGGTACAATGAGCAGTTCTTC. As protein: CASSIDGGGYNEQFF.

V is TRBV28 and J is TRBJ1-2; 7 bases fit TRBD1. Germline V gene lookup returns CDR1 MDHEN and CDR2 SYDVKM. This CDR3 is 14 amino acids long. V gave up 5 bases and J gave up 7 bases; unmatched junction bases: 10. The CDR3 DNA reads as TGTGCCAGCAGTCTTACCGGGACAGTAATTGGCTACACCTTC. Translation: CASSLTGTVIGYTF.

The V gene is TRBV6-6, the J gene TRBJ2-5, with 11 bases that match TRBD2. CDR3 size: 14 residues. The V segment lost 5 bases and the J segment 5 bases; nucleotides outside the gene matches: 4. The V gene's germline CDR1 is MNHNY and CDR2 SVGAGI (reference sequence). CDR3 DNA: TGTGCCAGCAGTAAAACTAGCGGGAGTGAGACCCAGTACTTC. As protein: CASSKTSGSETQYF.

The genes are TRBV9 and TRBJ2-7; the match to TRBD2 covers 7 bases. The J segment lost 5 bases and the V segment lost 0 bases, leaving 8 bases of the junction unmatched. CDR1 is SGDLS and CDR2 is YYNGEE in the germline V gene. This CDR3 region has 15 residues. CDR3 residues: CASSVAGRVGDEQYF. The DNA of the CDR3 is TGTGCCAGCAGCGTAGCTGGGAGGGTGGGCGACGAGCAGTACTTC.

In its sample, this clone was seen many times. This chain connects TRBV18 to TRBJ2-7; D call uncertain. CDR1 is KGHSH, CDR2 LQKENI, per germline. Trimming removed 2 bases from V and 1 base from J, with 9 bases in between. CDR3 length: 14 amino acids. Here the CDR3 reads CASSPEQISYEQYF. In DNA form, the CDR3 reads TGTGCCAGCTCACCAGAACAGATTTCCTACGAGCAGTACTTC.

The gene calls are TRBV5-1 and TRBJ2-7; TRBD1 matches at 8 bases. The CDR3 totals 14 residues. CDR1 and CDR2 from the germline V gene are SGHRS and YFSETQ. V trimming: 4 bases; J trimming: 0 bases; junction bases outside the gene matches: 3. This chain's CDR3 is CASSRDRSSYEQYF. Written as DNA, the CDR3 is TGCGCCAGCAGCCGGGACAGGAGCTCCTACGAGCAGTACTTC.

V usage is TRBV28 and J usage is TRBJ1-2; a possible D gene is TRBD1 (5 bases). V gave up 4 bases and J gave up 7 bases, with 19 bases separating them. Germline-derived CDR1 and CDR2 are MDHEN and SYDVKM. CDR3 size: 15 residues. CDR3 sequence (DNA): TGTGCCAGCAGTTCTGGGGCATCCGATTATTCTGGCTACACCTTC. It is translated as CASSSGASDYSGYTF.

The gene calls are TRBV30 and TRBJ1-6; 12 bases fit TRBD1. Germline V gene lookup returns CDR1 GTSNPN and CDR2 SVGIG (reference sequence). This CDR3 has 18 residues. V lost 2 bases and J lost 3; bases outside the gene matches: 8. CDR3 residues: CAWSFSGTGGFYNSPLHF. The DNA for the CDR3 is TGTGCCTGGAGTTTCTCCGGGACAGGGGGCTTCTATAATTCACCCCTCCACTTT.